This T cell receptor beta chain was sequenced during a study of CXCR3-negative and CXCR3-positive naive CD8 T cells. The study, taken as a whole, reports: Each naive subset displayed comparably high diversity, whereas memory CD8+ cells displayed much lower diversity. The TRB CDR3s that CXCR3-positive naive cells carried were more hydrophobic than those of CXCR3-negative naive cells. Naive CXCR3-negative cells resembled naive CXCR3-positive cells in TRBV-TRBJ usage; memory cells differed.

Germline CDR1 reads LNHDA; CDR2 reads SQIVND (reference sequence). This CDR3 is built from 14 residues. As regards this clonotype: Its specificity is unknown.

The method, 5' RACE with UMI labels, was used to prepare the TRB cDNA libraries. TCRdb reprocessed the 5' RACE reads and keeps a single row for each CDR3 protein, giving no DNA. In total, the table holds some 130,000 distinct CDR3 sequences. V and J are TRBV19 and TRBJ2-7; TCRdb proposes TRBD2, but this gene call is untestable without DNA. Source material: naive CXCR3+ CD8+ T cells from blood. Subset given: CD45RO-CCR7+CD27+CD95- naive CD8+ T cells expressing CXCR3 (TNR3+). The sequence derives from a human donor in good health. Some clones in this sample may be carry-over from other donors' samples. This chain's CDR3 is CASSIRVGWYEQYF. Drawing the rest from reference TRBV19 and TRBJ2-7, the complete variable domain is DGGITQSPKYLFRKEGQNVTLSCEQNLNHDAMYWYRQDPGQGLRLIYYSQIVNDFQKGDIAEGYSVSREKKESFPLTVTSAQKNPTAFYLCASSIRVGWYEQYFGPGTRLTVT.